The rows below give T cell receptor beta chains drawn from one sample of a study of CD4 T cells in relation to SARS-CoV-2 and coronaviruses. Their antigens are not known. This table comes from immunoSEQ multiplex PCR, and its TCRdb copy is limited to in-frame clones, with some not included. The data contain 41,000 or so clones, more than 65% of them seen just once; the ten biggest clones take up 4.5%. The sample consisted of naive CD4+ T cells from PBMCs, cultured in vitro. These receptors came from an adult with COVID-19. Each CDR3 is given with its conserved first and last residue. The D gene is left open where the match is weak. Rows may omit the clone size; those that give it use once, few, many or a size class.

j_gene,abundance,d_gene,v_gene,CDR3nt,CDR3aa
TRBJ1-2,.,TRBD1,TRBV6-6,TGTGCCAGCAGGTTTCCGGGACAGGGGCGAGGCTACACCTTC,CASRFPGQGRGYTF
TRBJ2-3,.,TRBD1,TRBV24-1,TGTGCCACCGGGGACACCACAGGGGCAGATACGCAGTATTTT,CATGDTTGADTQYF
TRBJ2-5,.,.,TRBV3-1/TRBV3-2,TGTGCCAGCAGCCAAGATTGGGTTAAAGAGACCCAGTACTTC,CASSQDWVKETQYF
TRBJ2-1,.,.,TRBV2,TGTGCCAGCAGTCCCCGGGACTCCTACAATGAGCAGTTCTTC,CASSPRDSYNEQFF
TRBJ2-7,.,.,TRBV28,TGTGCCAGCAGTCTTCCCGGACTCCCCTACGAGCAGTACTTC,CASSLPGLPYEQYF
TRBJ2-7,.,.,TRBV9,TGTGCCAGCAGCGTAGGGCTAGCGTACAACTACGAGCAGTACTTC,CASSVGLAYNYEQYF
TRBJ2-7,.,.,TRBV5-1,TGCGCCAGCAGCTTTGAGGACGAGCAGTACTTC,CASSFEDEQYF
TRBJ2-1,.,TRBD1,TRBV19,TGTGCCAGTAGTAAGGGACAGGGGACCTACAATGAGCAGTTCTTC,CASSKGQGTYNEQFF
TRBJ2-3,few,TRBD1,TRBV6-2/TRBV6-3,TGTGCCAGCAGCCCCGGGACAGGGCACACAGATACGCAGTATTTT,CASSPGTGHTDTQYF
TRBJ2-7,once,TRBD2,TRBV6-5,TGTGCCAGCAGCGGACTAGCGGGAGGGAACGAGCAGTACTTC,CASSGLAGGNEQYF
TRBJ2-1,few,TRBD2,TRBV5-1,TGCGCCAGCAGCCATCCCAACCGAGCTAGCGGGACTTACAATGAGCAGTTCTTC,CASSHPNRASGTYNEQFF
TRBJ2-5,.,TRBD2,TRBV4-2,TGTGCCAGCAGCCAGCAAGTGACTAGCGGGATCTCAGAGACCCAGTACTTC,CASSQQVTSGISETQYF
TRBJ1-2,.,.,TRBV7-8,TGTGCCAGCAGCTTACTCCCCGGATATGGCTACACCTTC,CASSLLPGYGYTF
TRBJ1-2,.,.,TRBV11-2,TGTGCCAGCAGCCTAGTCGGGCCAAACCGTGGCTACACCTTC,CASSLVGPNRGYTF
TRBJ2-7,.,.,TRBV6-2/TRBV6-3,TGTGCCAGCAGTAGGTCAGGGATGAAGTACTTC,CASSRSGMKYF
TRBJ1-2,.,TRBD1,TRBV13,TGTGCCAGCAGCTATACAACAGGGGTCGGTACGGGCTACACCTTC,CASSYTTGVGTGYTF
TRBJ2-1,few,.,TRBV11-2,TGTGCCAGCAGCTTAGGCGGTGAGCAGTTCTTC,CASSLGGEQFF
TRBJ2-7,once,TRBD2,TRBV7-2,TGTGCCAGCAGCCACGACTCTAGCGGGATCGAGCAGTACTTC,CASSHDSSGIEQYF
TRBJ2-6,.,.,TRBV5-1,TGCGCCAGCAGCTTTGGACCTTCTGGGGCCAACGTCCTGACTTTC,CASSFGPSGANVLTF
TRBJ2-3,.,.,TRBV2,TGTGCCAGCAGTGAATTAACGAGAACAGATACGCAGTATTTT,CASSELTRTDTQYF
TRBJ2-1,.,.,TRBV7-2,TGTGCCAGCAGCTTACTTGAAGGGACCCTAGGGGTCGGCAATGAGCAGTTCTTC,CASSLLEGTLGVGNEQFF
TRBJ2-7,.,.,TRBV4-3,TGCGCCAGCAGCCAAGATGTCGGGCTCATTACCTACGAGCAGTACTTC,CASSQDVGLITYEQYF
TRBJ2-3,.,TRBD2,TRBV18,TGTGCCAGCTCGGCCGGGACTAGCGGGAGCACAGATACGCAGTATTTT,CASSAGTSGSTDTQYF
TRBJ2-7,.,.,TRBV7-3,TGTGCCAGCAGCTTAATACCGGGAATCAACGAGCAGTACTTC,CASSLIPGINEQYF
TRBJ2-6,.,TRBD1,TRBV28,TGTGCCAGCAGTTTCCGAGGACAGGGGCAACACTCTGGGGCCAACGTCCTGACTTTC,CASSFRGQGQHSGANVLTF
TRBJ2-1,few,TRBD1,TRBV7-8,TGTGCCAGCAGCGCCGCCCGGGACAGCTCCTACAATGAGCAGTTCTTC,CASSAARDSSYNEQFF
TRBJ2-3,.,.,TRBV18,TGTGCCAGCTCACCACTCGCAGCTAACACAGATACGCAGTATTTT,CASSPLAANTDTQYF
TRBJ2-3,.,.,TRBV5-4,TGTGCCAGCAGCTTAGGAAGGACAGATACGCAGTATTTT,CASSLGRTDTQYF
TRBJ1-1,once,.,TRBV12-5,TGTGCAACTACAGGGAACACTGAAGCTTTCTTT,CATTGNTEAFF
TRBJ2-7,.,.,TRBV28,TGTGCCAGCAGTGCCTATCCTTCCGAGCAGTACTTC,CASSAYPSEQYF
TRBJ2-6,.,TRBD2,TRBV10-3,TGTGCCACGGGGACTAGCGGGAGCTCTGGGGCCAACGTCCTGACTTTC,CATGTSGSSGANVLTF
TRBJ2-2,.,TRBD1,TRBV25-1,TGTGCCAGCAGTACGACAGGGTCCGGGGAGCTGTTTTTT,CASSTTGSGELFF
TRBJ2-7,.,TRBD1,TRBV5-4,TGTGCCAGCAGCTTGACAGGGGCCGAGCAGTACTTC,CASSLTGAEQYF